These T cell receptor beta chains were read from a single sample in a study of CD4 T cells in relation to SARS-CoV-2 and coronaviruses. Some clones are missing from TCRdb's copy, which holds only in-frame ones; the method was immunoSEQ multiplex PCR. The repertoire consists of 20,000 to 25,000 clones, with about 80% occurring once and the leading ten covering approximately 13%. These receptors are not linked to any known antigen. Sequencing was performed on CD4+ T cells from PBMCs, cultured in vitro. The receptors shown here come from a human donor in good health. The CDR3 runs from the conserved cysteine through the conserved F or W. The D gene is left open where the match is weak. Where a row states a size, it is once, few, many or the class of an expanded clone; other rows omit it.

CDR3 protein,J gene,V gene,D gene,clone size
CASSWGQGYEQYF,TRBJ2-7,TRBV5-1,TRBD1,-
CASSINWGGGKGLSGANVLTF,TRBJ2-6,TRBV19,TRBD2,-
CASSSLKDTGELFF,TRBJ2-2,TRBV11-2,-,-
CASSPKGATYNEQFF,TRBJ2-1,TRBV18,TRBD1,-
CTSSHKGRQTHRDYQPQHF,TRBJ1-5,TRBV1,-,-
CASSYPTPRGTEAFF,TRBJ1-1,TRBV6-5,-,-
CASSHAGTSVYNEQFF,TRBJ2-1,TRBV3-1/TRBV3-2,TRBD2,-
CASSVVGAGGGETQYF,TRBJ2-5,TRBV9,-,-
CASSIARGTEAFF,TRBJ1-1,TRBV19,-,few
CASSDGTQNTEAFF,TRBJ1-1,TRBV25-1,-,-
CASSPGLHYEQYF,TRBJ2-7,TRBV12-3/TRBV12-4,-,-
CASNTGGETQYF,TRBJ2-5,TRBV5-6,TRBD1,-
CASSQVWGGNTEAFF,TRBJ1-1,TRBV3-1/TRBV3-2,-,-
CASSPQRDRGHEQYF,TRBJ2-7,TRBV18,TRBD1,-
CASSWGDTDQETQYF,TRBJ2-5,TRBV5-1,-,-
CATSSIGGISYEQYF,TRBJ2-7,TRBV15,TRBD1,-
CASGQELSGANVLTF,TRBJ2-6,TRBV3-1/TRBV3-2,-,-
CASSDQKSGIMGEQYF,TRBJ2-7,TRBV10-1,TRBD2,-
CATSDPVPGQESYNEQFF,TRBJ2-1,TRBV24-1,TRBD1,-
CASSLLMNGKETQYF,TRBJ2-5,TRBV28,-,-
CASSRDQHGELFF,TRBJ2-2,TRBV6-2/TRBV6-3,-,-
CASSQDSGTGGFYGYTF,TRBJ1-2,TRBV4-2,TRBD1,-
CASTRAAGTSYEQYF,TRBJ2-7,TRBV19,-,-
CASSLRSLNTEAFF,TRBJ1-1,TRBV5-5,-,-
CASRETAGNSPLHF,TRBJ1-6,TRBV6-5,-,-
CASSHFLGTGDDEQETQYF,TRBJ2-5,TRBV3-1/TRBV3-2,TRBD1,-